This T cell receptor beta chain appears in the sequencing data of a study of cytomegalovirus exposure and HLA in healthy donors. The donors were part of the validation cohort of 100 to 150 subjects. That cohort was separate from the first cohort, which comprised fewer than 800 subjects. The CDR3 totals 16 residues. Germline V CDR1 and CDR2: SGHRS, YFSETQ. The V gene end was trimmed by 0 bases and the J gene end by 2 bases; junction bases not matched to a gene: 6. Assay: immunoSEQ multiplex PCR; the TCRdb copy retains only in-frame clones and omits some. The top ten clones hold roughly 6.4% of a sample with about 130,000 clones, 90% of them seen once.

This clonotype originated in a woman in her 30s in good health and CMV-seropositive. The specimen was PBMCs. The J gene is TRBJ2-7, the V gene TRBV5-1; 9 positions agree with TRBD2. In DNA, the CDR3 is TGCGCCAGCAGCTTGGGGGGGACTAGCCTAGCCTACGAGCAGTACTTC. This translates into CASSLGGTSLAYEQYF. Filled out from reference TRBV5-1 and TRBJ2-7, the complete variable domain reads KAGVTQTPRYLIKTRGQQVTLSCSPISGHRSVSWYQQTPGQGLQFLFEYFSETQRNKGNFPGRFSGRQFSNSRSEMNVSTLELGDSALYLCASSLGGTSLAYEQYFGPGTRLTVT.